This T cell receptor (beta chain) was captured in a study of Ad26.COV2.S vaccination and SARS-CoV-2 variants. Study background: Among those in the COV1001 Ad26.COV2.S trial arm was the donor. Ad26.COV2.S, an intramuscular injection, was given once or twice 56 days apart.

The CDR3 consists of 13 residues. Per the germline V gene, CDR1 is SGHRS and CDR2 is YFSETQ. V lost 9 bases to trimming and J lost 6 bases, with 13 bases between them. Treatment of the sample: around 19 received Ad26.COV2.S at low or high dose, single or two shots; about five received placebo; per-sample allocation not given. It was on day 63 after the first vaccine or placebo injection that samples were taken. Sequencing used immunoSEQ multiplex PCR; TCRdb keeps in-frame clones, though not all of them. In the table there are 400,000 to 500,000 clones, 75% to 90% of which are singletons. This sequence was found in a person between 18 and 65 years old who received the Ad26.COV2.S COVID-19 vaccine or a placebo. The chain is built from TRBV5-1 and TRBJ1-6; D is undetermined. The starting material was peripheral blood, obtained in a trial of Ad26.COV2.S vaccine versus placebo. In DNA form, the CDR3 reads TGCGCCACCTCCCCCGGGCGTAATTCACCCCTCCACTTT. Translated, it gives CATSPGRNSPLHF.